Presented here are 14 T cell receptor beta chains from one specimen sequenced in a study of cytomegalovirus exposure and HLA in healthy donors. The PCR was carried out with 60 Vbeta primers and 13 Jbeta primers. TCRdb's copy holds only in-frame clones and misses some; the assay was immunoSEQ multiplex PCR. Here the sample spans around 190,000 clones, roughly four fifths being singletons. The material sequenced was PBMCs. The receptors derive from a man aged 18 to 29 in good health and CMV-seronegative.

The CDR3 region is CSVGTRLSYEQYF. For the CDR3, the DNA is TGCAGCGTGGGGACACGACTCTCCTACGAGCAGTACTTC. The rearrangement joins TRBV29-1 to TRBJ2-7; tentative D call: TRBD1 (6 bases). Germline CDR1 SQVTM, CDR2 ANQGSEA. Trimming removed 6 bases from V and 0 bases from J, with 12 bases in between. The CDR3 is 13 residues long.

The CDR3 nucleotides are TGTGCCAGCAGCTTACCAGGGGGTGATACGCAGTATTTT. Translating gives CASSLPGGDTQYF. This sequence joins TRBV7-2 and TRBJ2-3; TRBD1 agrees at 7 bases. There are 13 residues in the CDR3. J lost 6 bases, V lost 2 bases, and 2 bases had no gene match. Looked up from germline, CDR1 is SGHTA and CDR2 is FQGNSA.

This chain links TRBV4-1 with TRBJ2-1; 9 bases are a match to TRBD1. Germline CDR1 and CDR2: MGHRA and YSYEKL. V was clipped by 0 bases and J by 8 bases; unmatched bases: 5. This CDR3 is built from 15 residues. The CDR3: CASSQETGGMDEQFF. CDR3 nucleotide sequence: TGCGCCAGCAGCCAAGAGACAGGGGGTATGGATGAGCAGTTCTTC.

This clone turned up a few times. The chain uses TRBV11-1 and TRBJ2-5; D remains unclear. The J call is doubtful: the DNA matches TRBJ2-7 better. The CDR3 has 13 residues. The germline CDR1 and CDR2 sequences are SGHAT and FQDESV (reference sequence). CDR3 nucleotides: TGTGCCAGCAGGATGAGGAGCTCCTACGAGCAGTACTTC. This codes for CASRMRSSYEQYF.

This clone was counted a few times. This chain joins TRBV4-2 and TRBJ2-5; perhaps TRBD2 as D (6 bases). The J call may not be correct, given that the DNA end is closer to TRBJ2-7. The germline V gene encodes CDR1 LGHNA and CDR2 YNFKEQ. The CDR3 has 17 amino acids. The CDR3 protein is CASSQGDRRDYSYEQYF. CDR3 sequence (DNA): TGTGCCAGCAGCCAAGGGGACCGGCGGGATTACTCCTACGAGCAGTACTTC.

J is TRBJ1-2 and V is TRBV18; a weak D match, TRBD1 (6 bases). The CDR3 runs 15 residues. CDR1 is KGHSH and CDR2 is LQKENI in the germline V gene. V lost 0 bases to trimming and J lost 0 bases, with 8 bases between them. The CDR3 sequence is CASSPPTGANYGYTF. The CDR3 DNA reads TGTGCCAGCTCACCACCGACAGGAGCTAACTATGGCTACACCTTC.

This CDR3 reads CASSQDWAVPNQQVTPLHF. In nucleotides, the CDR3 is TGCGCCAGCAGCCAAGATTGGGCGGTACCGAACCAACAGGTCACACCCCTCCACTTT. The gene calls are TRBV4-1 and TRBJ1-6, with D maybe TRBD1 (5 bases). V dropped 0 bases and J dropped 11 bases, with 26 bases sitting between them. The germline gives CDR1 MGHRA, CDR2 YSYEKL. This CDR3 has 19 amino acids.

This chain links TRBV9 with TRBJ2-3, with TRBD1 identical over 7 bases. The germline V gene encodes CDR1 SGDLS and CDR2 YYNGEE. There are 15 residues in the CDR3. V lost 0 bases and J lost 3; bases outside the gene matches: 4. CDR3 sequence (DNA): TGTGCCAGCAGCGTAGACGAGGGGGCGACAGATACGCAGTATTTT. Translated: CASSVDEGATDTQYF.

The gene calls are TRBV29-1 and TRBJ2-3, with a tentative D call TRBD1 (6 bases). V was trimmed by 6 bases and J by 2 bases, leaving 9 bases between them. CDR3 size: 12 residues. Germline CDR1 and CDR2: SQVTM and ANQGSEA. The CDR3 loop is CSVGQHTDTQYF. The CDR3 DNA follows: TGCAGCGTAGGACAGCACACAGATACGCAGTATTTT.

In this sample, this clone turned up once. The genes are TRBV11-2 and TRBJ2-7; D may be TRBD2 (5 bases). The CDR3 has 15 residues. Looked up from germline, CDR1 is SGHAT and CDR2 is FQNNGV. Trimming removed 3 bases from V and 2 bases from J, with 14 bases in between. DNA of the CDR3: TGTGCCAGCAGCTTCCTACGGGTCGGGGCCTACGAGCAGTACTTC. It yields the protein CASSFLRVGAYEQYF.

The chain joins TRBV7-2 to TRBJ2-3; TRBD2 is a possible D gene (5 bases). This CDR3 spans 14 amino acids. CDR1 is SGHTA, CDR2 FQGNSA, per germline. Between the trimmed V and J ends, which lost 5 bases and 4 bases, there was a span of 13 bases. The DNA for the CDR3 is TGTGCCAGCAGCCAGCGGTCTGTGGCAGATACGCAGTATTTT. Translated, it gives CASSQRSVADTQYF.

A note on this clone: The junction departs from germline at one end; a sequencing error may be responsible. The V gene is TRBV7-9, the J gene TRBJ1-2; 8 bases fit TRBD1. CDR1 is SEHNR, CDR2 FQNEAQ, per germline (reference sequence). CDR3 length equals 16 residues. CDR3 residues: CSSSSKERQGADGYTF. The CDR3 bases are TGTTCCAGCAGCTCAAAAGAACGGCAGGGGGCGGACGGCTACACCTTC.

The CDR3 sequence: CAWSVLLRDTQYF. The CDR3 region has the DNA TGTGCCTGGAGTGTACTGCTGAGAGATACGCAGTATTTT. The rearrangement uses TRBV30 and TRBJ2-3, with no clear D. V was shortened by 0 bases and J by 5 bases, with 9 bases between the two germline ends. This CDR3 has 13 amino acids. In germline, CDR1 is GTSNPN, CDR2 SVGIG (reference sequence).

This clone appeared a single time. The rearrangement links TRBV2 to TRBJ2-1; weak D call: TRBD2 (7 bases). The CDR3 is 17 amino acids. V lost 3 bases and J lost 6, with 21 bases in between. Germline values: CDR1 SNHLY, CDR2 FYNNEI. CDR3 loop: CASSDLRGATLLNEQFF. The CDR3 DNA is TGTGCCAGCAGTGATCTTCGGGGGGCGACTCTGCTCAATGAGCAGTTCTTC.